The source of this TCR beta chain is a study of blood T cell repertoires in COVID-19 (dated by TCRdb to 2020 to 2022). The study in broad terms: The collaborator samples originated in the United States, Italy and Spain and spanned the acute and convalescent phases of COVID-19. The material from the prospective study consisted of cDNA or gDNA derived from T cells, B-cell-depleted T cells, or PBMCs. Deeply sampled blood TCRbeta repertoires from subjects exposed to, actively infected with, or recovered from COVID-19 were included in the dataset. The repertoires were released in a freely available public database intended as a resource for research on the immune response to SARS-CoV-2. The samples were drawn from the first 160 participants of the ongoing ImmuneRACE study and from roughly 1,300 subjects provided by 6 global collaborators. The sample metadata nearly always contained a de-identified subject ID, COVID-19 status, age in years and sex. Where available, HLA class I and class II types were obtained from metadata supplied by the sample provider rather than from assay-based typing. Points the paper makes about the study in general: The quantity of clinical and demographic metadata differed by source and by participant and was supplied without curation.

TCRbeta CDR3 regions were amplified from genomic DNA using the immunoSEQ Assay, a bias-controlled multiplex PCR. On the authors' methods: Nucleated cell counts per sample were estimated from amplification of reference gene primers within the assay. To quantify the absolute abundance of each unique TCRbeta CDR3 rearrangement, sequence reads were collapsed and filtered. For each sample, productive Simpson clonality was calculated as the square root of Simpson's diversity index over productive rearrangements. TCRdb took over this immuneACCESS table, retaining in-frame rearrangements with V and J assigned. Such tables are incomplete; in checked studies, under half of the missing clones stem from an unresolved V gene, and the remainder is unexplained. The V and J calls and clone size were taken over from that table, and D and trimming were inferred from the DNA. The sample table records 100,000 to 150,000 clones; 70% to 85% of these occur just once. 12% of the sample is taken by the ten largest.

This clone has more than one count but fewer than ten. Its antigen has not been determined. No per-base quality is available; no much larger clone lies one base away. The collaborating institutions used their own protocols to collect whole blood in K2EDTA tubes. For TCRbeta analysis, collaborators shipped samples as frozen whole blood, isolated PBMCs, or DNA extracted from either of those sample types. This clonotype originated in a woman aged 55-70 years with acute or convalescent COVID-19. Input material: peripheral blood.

CDR3 protein: CASRQESSYNSPLHF. The sequenced DNA is TGTGCCAGTAGACAGGAGAGCTCCTATAATTCACCCCTCCACTTT. The chain was built from TRBV19 and TRBJ1-6, with TRBD1 tentatively as D gene (5 bases match). The V end loses 6 bases and the J end loses 0 bases, and a stretch of 9 bases separates them. The germline V gene (reference sequence) yields LNHDA for CDR1 and SQIVND for CDR2. Reading from cysteine to phenylalanine, the CDR3 counts 15 amino acids. Only the CDR3 DNA stays, 45 bases, in frame from base 1.